This is a list of T cell receptor beta chains from one sample in a study of identical twins. TCRdb analysed the 5' RACE reads with MiXCR anew, one entry per CDR3 protein. The sample shows about 530,000 distinct CDR3 sequences, 13% to 15% of them seen only once. These data also featured in a second study, about yellow fever vaccine responses in identical twins.

Input material: CD4+ T cells sorted from blood. Every receptor here comes from a woman younger than 35 in good health. Each CDR3 is given with its conserved first and last residue. D genes are given only for firm matches. Size is omitted from some rows. Given values are once, few, many or a class for expanded clones.

j_call d_call clone_size v_call cdr3_nt cdr3_aa
TRBJ1-6 TRBD1 NA TRBV5-1 TGCGCCACCAGGACAGGGAACGAGAATTCACCCCTCCACTTT CATRTGNENSPLHF
TRBJ1-5 NA NA TRBV20-1 TGCAGTGTGCAGGGGTGGAATCAGCCCCAGCATTTT CSVQGWNQPQHF
TRBJ2-2 NA NA TRBV20-1 TGCAGTGCTAGAGAGGCGGACTTGAACACCGGGGAGCTGTTTTTT CSAREADLNTGELFF
TRBJ2-3 TRBD2 NA TRBV20-1 TGCAGTGCTAGAGACGGGACTATCAGTGACGGCACAGATACGCAGTATTTT CSARDGTISDGTDTQYF
TRBJ2-1 NA many TRBV3-1 TGTGCCAGCAGCCGAAGGACAGATCAAGGCTACAATGAGCAGTTCTTC CASSRRTDQGYNEQFF
TRBJ2-5 NA few TRBV3-1 TGTGCCAGCACCTCAGCGGGCAACCAAGAGACCCAGTACTTC CASTSAGNQETQYF
TRBJ2-4 NA NA TRBV15 TGTGCCACCAGCAGAGTCGGGACAGCAGGCACTAGCGGTCAAAACATTCAGTACTTC CATSRVGTAGTSGQNIQYF
TRBJ1-3 NA few TRBV12-3/TRBV12-4 TGTGCCAGCAGTTTAAAGAGGGTCACCATATATTTT CASSLKRVTIYF
TRBJ1-1 TRBD1 NA TRBV5-1 TGCGCCAGCAGCACAGGGGGAAGTGTACGGAACACTGAAGCTTTCTTT CASSTGGSVRNTEAFF
TRBJ2-1 TRBD2 NA TRBV12-3/TRBV12-4 TGTGCCAGCAGTTTGGTAGCGGGGGGGCTTAGCTCCTACAATGAGCAGTTCTTC CASSLVAGGLSSYNEQFF
TRBJ1-1 TRBD1 many TRBV12-3/TRBV12-4 TGTGCCAGCAGCTTAGGGACAGCGAACACTGAAGCTTTCTTT CASSLGTANTEAFF
TRBJ2-6 NA few TRBV5-5 TGTGCCAGCAGCTCGGCAAGCAGGGAAGCTGGGGCCAACGTCCTGACTTTC CASSSASREAGANVLTF
TRBJ2-1 TRBD2 NA TRBV20-1 TGCAGTGCTAGGACTAGCGGGGGGCTGTCATATTACAATGAGCAGTTCTTC CSARTSGGLSYYNEQFF
TRBJ2-7 TRBD2 NA TRBV13 TGTGCCAGCAGCTTTGGCACCCCCGGGACTCAACGGACTAGCGTAACCTACGAGCAGTACTTC CASSFGTPGTQRTSVTYEQYF
TRBJ1-6 NA NA TRBV5-1 TGCGCCAGCAGCTGGTGGGACCTCCGGAGAAATTCACCCCTCCACTTT CASSWWDLRRNSPLHF
TRBJ1-1 TRBD1 many TRBV5-1 TGCGCCAGCAGCTTGGCGGACAGGGGGCAAGGAACTGAAGCTTTCTTT CASSLADRGQGTEAFF
TRBJ2-3 NA NA TRBV15 TGTGCCACCAGCAGAGATCGGGGGAGGGATACGCAGTATTTT CATSRDRGRDTQYF
TRBJ2-1 TRBD2 many TRBV20-1 TGCAGTGCTAGGACTAGCGGGGGCTACAATGAGCAGTTCTTC CSARTSGGYNEQFF
TRBJ2-1 TRBD2 NA TRBV10-3 TGTGCCATCACTAAGACTAGCGGTAGTTACTACAATGAGCAGTTCTTC CAITKTSGSYYNEQFF
TRBJ2-1 TRBD2 NA TRBV29-1 TGCAGCGTTGGGCGTGGGACTAGCGGCAATGAGCAGTTCTTC CSVGRGTSGNEQFF
TRBJ2-3 NA NA TRBV7-8 TGTGCCAGCAGCTTAGGGCTAGCCACTAGCACAGATACGCAGTATTTT CASSLGLATSTDTQYF
TRBJ2-3 TRBD2 NA TRBV6-1 TGTGCCAGCAGACCACCTTCTAGCGGGACAGCAGATACGCAGTATTTT CASRPPSSGTADTQYF
TRBJ1-5 TRBD1 few TRBV11-2 TGTGCCAGCAGCAAGGGACAGGTCAATCAGCCCCAGCATTTT CASSKGQVNQPQHF
TRBJ1-4 NA few TRBV20-1 TGCAGTGCTAGAGAGGGGATGGTGACTACTAATTTT CSAREGMVTTNF
TRBJ2-3 TRBD2 few TRBV10-3 TGTGCCATCAGCTCTGGGGGGGGACTACCGGCAGATACGCAGTATTTT CAISSGGGLPADTQYF
TRBJ2-7 NA NA TRBV11-3 TGTGCCAGCAGCCCCGGGTATGCTCGGGAGCAGTACTTC CASSPGYAREQYF
TRBJ2-1 TRBD2 few TRBV10-3 TGTGCCATCAGTGATAGCGGGAGGGTCCGCTATGAGCAGTTCTTC CAISDSGRVRYEQFF
TRBJ2-4 NA NA TRBV28 TGTGCCAGCAGTTTGCGTCAGCAGAAAAACATTCAGTACTTC CASSLRQQKNIQYF